This T cell receptor (beta chain) was identified in a study of blood T cell repertoires in COVID-19. About the research overall: Sites in the United States, Italy and Spain provided acute and convalescent COVID-19 samples. The cDNA or gDNA used as material had been derived from T cells, B-cell-depleted T cells, or PBMCs.

Original data processing: From reference gene primer amplification, estimates of nucleated cell counts were derived. Some clones are missing from TCRdb's copy, which holds only in-frame ones; the method was immunoSEQ multiplex PCR. The DNA gave D and trimming, while V, J and clone size come from that table. Of 70,000 to 90,000 clones listed, roughly 77% are singletons. The sequence was obtained from a human donor in a cohort sampled during active COVID-19. Sequencing was carried out using peripheral blood.

The CDR3 region is CASSLEGQFLYEQYF. The CDR3 DNA sequence: TGTGCCAGCAGCTTGGAAGGACAGTTCCTCTACGAGCAGTACTTC. This chain joins TRBV5-8 and TRBJ2-7, with a possible D match to TRBD1 (6 bases). The CDR3 totals 15 residues. V lost 0 bases and J 3 bases, leaving 13 bases between the germline ends. The germline V gene encodes CDR1 SGHTS and CDR2 YDEGEE.